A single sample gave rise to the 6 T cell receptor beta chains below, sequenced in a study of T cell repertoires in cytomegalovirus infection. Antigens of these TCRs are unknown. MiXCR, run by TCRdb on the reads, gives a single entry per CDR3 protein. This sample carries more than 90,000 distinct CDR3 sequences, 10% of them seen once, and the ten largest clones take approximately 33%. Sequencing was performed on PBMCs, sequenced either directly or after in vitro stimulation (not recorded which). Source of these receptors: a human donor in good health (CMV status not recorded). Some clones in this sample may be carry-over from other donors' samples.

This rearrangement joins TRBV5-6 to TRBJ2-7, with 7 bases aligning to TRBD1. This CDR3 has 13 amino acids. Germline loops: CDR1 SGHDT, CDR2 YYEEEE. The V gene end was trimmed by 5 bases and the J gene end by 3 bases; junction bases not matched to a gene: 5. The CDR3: CASRSGTVYEQYF. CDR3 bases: TGTGCCAGCAGATCTGGGACAGTCTACGAGCAGTACTTC.

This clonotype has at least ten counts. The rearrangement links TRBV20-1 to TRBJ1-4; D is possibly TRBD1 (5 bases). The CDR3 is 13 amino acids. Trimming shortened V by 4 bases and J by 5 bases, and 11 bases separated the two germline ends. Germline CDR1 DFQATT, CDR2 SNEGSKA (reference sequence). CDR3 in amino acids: CSATGHYNEKLFF. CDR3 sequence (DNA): TGCAGTGCTACCGGACATTACAATGAAAAACTGTTTTTT.

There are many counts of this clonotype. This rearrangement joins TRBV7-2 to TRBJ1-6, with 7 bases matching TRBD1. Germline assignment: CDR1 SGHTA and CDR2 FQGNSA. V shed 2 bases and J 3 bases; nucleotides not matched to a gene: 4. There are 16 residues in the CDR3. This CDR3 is CASSLYRGNYNSPLHF. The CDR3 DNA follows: TGTGCCAGCAGCTTATACAGGGGTAACTATAATTCACCCCTCCACTTT.

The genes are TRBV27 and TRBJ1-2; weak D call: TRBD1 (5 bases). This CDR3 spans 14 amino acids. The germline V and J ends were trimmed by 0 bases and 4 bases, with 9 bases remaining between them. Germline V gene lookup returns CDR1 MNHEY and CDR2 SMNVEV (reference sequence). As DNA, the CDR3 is TGTGCCAGCAGTTTATCAACAGGATCCTATGGCTACACCTTC. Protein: CASSLSTGSYGYTF.

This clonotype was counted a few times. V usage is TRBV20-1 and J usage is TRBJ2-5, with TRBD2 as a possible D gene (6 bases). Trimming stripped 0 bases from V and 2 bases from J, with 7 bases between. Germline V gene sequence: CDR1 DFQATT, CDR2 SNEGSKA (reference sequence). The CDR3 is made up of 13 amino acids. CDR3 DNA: TGCAGTGCTAGAGAGCGGGGACAAGAGACCCAGTACTTC. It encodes CSARERGQETQYF.

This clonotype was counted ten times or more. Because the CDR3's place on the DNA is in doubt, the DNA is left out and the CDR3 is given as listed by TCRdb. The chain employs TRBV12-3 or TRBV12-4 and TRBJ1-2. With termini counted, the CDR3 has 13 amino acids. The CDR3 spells CATSVAGPYGYTF.